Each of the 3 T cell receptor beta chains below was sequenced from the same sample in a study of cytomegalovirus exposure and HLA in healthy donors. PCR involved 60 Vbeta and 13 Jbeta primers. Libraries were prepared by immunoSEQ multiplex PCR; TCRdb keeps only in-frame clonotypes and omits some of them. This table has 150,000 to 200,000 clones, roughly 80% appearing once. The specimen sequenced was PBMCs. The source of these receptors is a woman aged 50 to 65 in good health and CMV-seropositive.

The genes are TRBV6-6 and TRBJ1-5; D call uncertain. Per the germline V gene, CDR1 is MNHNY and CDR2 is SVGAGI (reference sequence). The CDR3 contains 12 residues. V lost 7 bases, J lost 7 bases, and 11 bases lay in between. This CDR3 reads CASTYGGQPQHF. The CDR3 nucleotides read TGTGCCAGCACTTATGGAGGGCAGCCCCAGCATTTT.

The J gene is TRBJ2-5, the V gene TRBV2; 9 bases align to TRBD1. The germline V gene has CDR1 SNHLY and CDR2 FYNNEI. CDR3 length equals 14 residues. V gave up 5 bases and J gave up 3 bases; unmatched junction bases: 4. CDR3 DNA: TGTGCCAGCAGTCCGACAGGGGGGGAAGAGACCCAGTACTTC. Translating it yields CASSPTGGEETQYF.

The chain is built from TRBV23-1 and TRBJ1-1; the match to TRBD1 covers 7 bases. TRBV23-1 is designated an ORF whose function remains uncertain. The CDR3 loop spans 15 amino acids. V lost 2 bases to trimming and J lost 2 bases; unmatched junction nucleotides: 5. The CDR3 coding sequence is TGCGCCAGCAGTCAAACAGGGGAGAGAAACACTGAAGCTTTCTTT. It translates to CASSQTGERNTEAFF.